A selection of T cell receptor beta chains follows, all from one sample in a study of cytomegalovirus exposure and HLA in healthy donors. The repertoire was sequenced with immunoSEQ multiplex PCR; TCRdb's copy has only in-frame clones and lacks some. The sample holds 82,000 or so clones, approximately 93% seen once. The specimen sequenced was PBMCs. These receptors all come from a man aged 18 to 30 in good health and CMV-seronegative. Each CDR3 is given with its conserved first and last residue. The order of the fields is J gene, V gene, CDR3 protein.

TRBJ2-7,TRBV5-5,CASSSTIYEQYF
TRBJ1-1,TRBV5-1,CASSPAGQGFEWNTEAFF
TRBJ2-5,TRBV6-4,CASSPTSNQETQYF
TRBJ2-7,TRBV4-2,CASSQDDGRASYEQYF
TRBJ1-6,TRBV27,CASSAQGFYSPLHF
TRBJ1-5,TRBV10-1,CASSDSRGGQPQHF
TRBJ1-1,TRBV18,CASSPPKTSWNTEAFF
TRBJ1-5,TRBV18,CASSPQGQPINQPQHF
TRBJ2-1,TRBV7-6,CASSQSQTSGGLNEQFF
TRBJ2-1,TRBV7-3,CASSLMSKRGPNEQFF
TRBJ1-5,TRBV28,CASSLASPLWPQHF
TRBJ2-3,TRBV16,CASSLRWGSGRVDTQYF
TRBJ1-5,TRBV30,CAWSVGLWAGVQPQHF
TRBJ1-1,TRBV11-3,CASSHIGQGGTEAFF
TRBJ2-2,TRBV30,CAWSVPGNTGELFF
TRBJ2-1,TRBV5-1,CASSLARGPGEQFF
TRBJ2-7,TRBV28,CASSPYSRAYEQYF
TRBJ2-7,TRBV5-1,CASSLEGTGSYEQYF
TRBJ1-5,TRBV7-2,CASSYRGEQPQHF
TRBJ2-3,TRBV25-1,CASKSGTSWDTQYF
TRBJ2-3,TRBV5-4,CASSQTGVSTDTQYF
TRBJ1-1,TRBV6-5,CASSLSGIRTEAFF
TRBJ2-1,TRBV29-1,CSSLGGADNEQFF
TRBJ2-7,TRBV7-2,CASSSGTGNYEQYF
TRBJ1-2,TRBV11-2,CASSLGGTYNGYTF
TRBJ1-3,TRBV9,CASSVTGFSGNTIYF
TRBJ1-2,TRBV19,CASSIPGGNYGYTF
TRBJ1-5,TRBV7-2,CASSLDADSNQPQHF
TRBJ2-7,TRBV7-9,CASSLANHSGTGGYEQYF
TRBJ2-7,TRBV9,CASSVGSDSYEQYF
TRBJ1-1,TRBV18,CASSLAGGEPNTEAFF
TRBJ2-5,TRBV4-1,CASSQVTSFQETQYF
TRBJ2-3,TRBV27,CASSPSGGGHSTDTQYF
TRBJ1-3,TRBV5-1,CASSLRDKSSGNTIYF
TRBJ1-4,TRBV6-1,CASTGYQKLFF